The source of this T cell receptor beta chain is a study of blood T cell repertoires in COVID-19. Per the study methods: Cell counts per sample came from amplifying reference gene primers. Only in-frame clones appear in the TCRdb table, and some are missing; sequencing was by immunoSEQ multiplex PCR. For V, J and clone size, that table is used; D and trimming come from the DNA. The top ten hold 0.75% to 0.85% of the sample, which has some 450,000 clones, about 87% seen once. CDR3 length equals 15 residues. V lost 4 bases to trimming and J lost 5 bases; unmatched junction nucleotides: 11. The germline CDR1 and CDR2 sequences are SGHRS and YFSETQ.

Sequencing was performed on peripheral blood. The V call is TRBV5-1, the J call TRBJ2-5; 7 bases are shared with TRBD1. The sequence was collected from a young man with COVID-19, enrolled during active disease. This CDR3 reads CASSGSATGMETQYF. CDR3 bases: TGCGCCAGCAGCGGTTCAGCGACAGGGATGGAGACCCAGTACTTC.